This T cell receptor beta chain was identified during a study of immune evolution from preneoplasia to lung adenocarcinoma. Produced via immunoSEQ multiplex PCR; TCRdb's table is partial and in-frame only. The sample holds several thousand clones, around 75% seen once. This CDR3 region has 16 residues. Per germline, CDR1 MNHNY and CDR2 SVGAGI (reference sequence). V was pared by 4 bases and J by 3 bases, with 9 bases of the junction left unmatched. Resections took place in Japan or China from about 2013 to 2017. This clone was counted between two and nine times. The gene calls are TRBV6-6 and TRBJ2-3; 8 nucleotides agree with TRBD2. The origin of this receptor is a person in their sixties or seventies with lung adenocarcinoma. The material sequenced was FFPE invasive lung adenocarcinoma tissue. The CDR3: CASSLVAGYGTDTQYF. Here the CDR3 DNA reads TGTGCCAGCAGTTTAGTAGCGGGGTACGGAACAGATACGCAGTATTTT.